One sample yielded the 29 T cell receptor beta chains listed below, sequenced in a study of beta chain features in type 1 diabetes. TCRB transcripts that were expressed got sequenced, as all of the isolated RNA had been reverse transcribed. The assay was immunoSEQ multiplex PCR, and TCRdb's table has in-frame clones only and misses some. The table records 310,000 or so clones, less than 9.5% of them present only once. Sequenced sample: central memory CD4+ T cells from blood. All receptors derive from a woman between 18 and 29 years old in good health.

The sample holds a few counts of this clone. The chain recombines TRBV7-6 with TRBJ2-5; 12 nucleotides align to TRBD2. The CDR3 covers 17 residues. After removal of 1 base from V and 3 bases from J, the junction contained 6 bases not matched to a gene. CDR1 is SGHVS, CDR2 FNYEAQ, per germline. CDR3 amino acids: CASSLVPSGRGEETQYF. Written as DNA, the CDR3 is TGTGCCAGCAGCTTAGTTCCTAGCGGGAGGGGTGAAGAGACCCAGTACTTC.

This clone appeared a few times. The V gene is TRBV10-3, the J gene TRBJ2-3; tentative D call: TRBD2 (6 bases). CDR1 is ENHRY, CDR2 SYGVKD, per germline. The CDR3 extends over 12 amino acids. Trimming took off 8 bases at V and 2 bases at J, with 8 bases between the two ends. CDR3 amino acids: CAIGGNTDTQYF. CDR3 sequence (DNA): TGTGCCATCGGAGGGAACACAGATACGCAGTATTTT.

This clone was observed at least ten times. The V gene is TRBV11-2, the J gene TRBJ2-7, with 9 bases that match TRBD1. The length of the CDR3 is 14 residues. Trimming removed 4 bases from V and 3 bases from J; junction bases left unmatched: 4. Germline V gene data show CDR1 as SGHAT and CDR2 as FQNNGV. Here the CDR3 reads CASSWGQGNYEQYF. CDR3 DNA sequence: TGTGCCAGCAGCTGGGGACAGGGAAACTACGAGCAGTACTTC. The full variable domain, its missing parts supplied by reference TRBV11-2 and TRBJ2-7, is EAGVAQSPRYKIIEKRQSVAFWCNPISGHATLYWYQQILGQGPKLLIQFQNNGVVDDSQLPKDRFSAERLKGVDSTLKIQPAKLEDSAVYLCASSWGQGNYEQYFGPGTRLTVT.

This clone was picked up a small number of times. CDR3 residues: CASSQWAGGSHEQFF. The CDR3 nucleotides are TGCGCCAGCAGCCAGTGGGCAGGGGGGAGCCATGAGCAGTTCTTC. The gene calls are TRBV4-1 and TRBJ2-1; possibly TRBD1 for D (7 bases). Looked up from germline, CDR1 is MGHRA and CDR2 is YSYEKL. The CDR3 is made up of 15 amino acids. V was cut by 3 bases and J by 8 bases, with 17 bases left in between.

The chain employs TRBV2 and TRBJ2-5, with 7 bases identical to TRBD2. With V trimmed by 8 bases and J by 4 bases, 10 bases remained unmatched. This CDR3 comprises 14 residues. In germline, CDR1 is SNHLY, CDR2 FYNNEI. The CDR3 is CASSPPGRGETQYF. The CDR3 DNA reads as TGTGCCAGCTCCCCGCCGGGGAGGGGAGAGACCCAGTACTTC.

V and J are TRBV4-2 and TRBJ2-1; D is tentatively TRBD1 or TRBD2 (6 bases each). Germline-derived CDR1 and CDR2 are LGHNA and YNFKEQ. This CDR3 spans 14 amino acids. Trimming took off 3 bases at V and 7 bases at J, with 13 bases between the two ends. CDR3 nucleotide sequence: TGTGCCAGCAGCCAGGACAGACTAGTTAATGAGCAGTTCTTC. Translating gives CASSQDRLVNEQFF.

A few counts support this clone. This sequence joins TRBV7-3 and TRBJ2-1; no reliable D call. The CDR3 sequence is 13 residues long. Trimming shortened V by 3 bases and J by 16 bases, and 19 bases separated the two germline ends. CDR1 is SGHTA and CDR2 is FQGTGA in the germline V gene. This chain's CDR3 is CASSFNFLQGEFF. DNA for the CDR3: TGTGCCAGCAGCTTTAACTTTTTGCAAGGTGAATTCTTC. The whole variable domain, filled in from reference TRBV7-3 and TRBJ2-1, reads GAGVSQTPSNKVTEKGKYVELRCDPISGHTALYWYRQSLGQGPEFLIYFQGTGAADDSGLPNDRFFAVRPEGSVSTLKIQRTERGDSAVYLCASSFNFLQGEFFGPGTRLTVL.

This clone was seen only a few times. The chain is built from TRBV5-1 and TRBJ2-1, with 11 bases that match TRBD2. Looked up from germline, CDR1 is SGHRS and CDR2 is YFSETQ. Losses at the gene ends were 2 bases for V and 4 bases for J; bases not matched to a gene: 5. The CDR3 loop spans 16 amino acids. CDR3 DNA: TGCGCCAGCAGCTTACTAGCGGGAGTGAGGTACAATGAGCAGTTCTTC. Its protein is CASSLLAGVRYNEQFF.

J is TRBJ2-1 and V is TRBV5-1, with TRBD2 matching over 7 bases. V shed 4 bases and J 5 bases; nucleotides not matched to a gene: 6. Germline CDR1 SGHRS, CDR2 YFSETQ. CDR3 length equals 14 residues. The CDR3 region is CASSQRTSNNEQFF. As DNA, the CDR3 is TGCGCCAGCAGCCAAAGGACTAGTAACAATGAGCAGTTCTTC.

The V and J genes are TRBV7-2 and TRBJ2-6; TRBD2 aligns across 8 bases. Per the germline V gene, CDR1 is SGHTA and CDR2 is FQGNSA. The CDR3 has 18 amino acids. Trimming took 5 bases from V and 0 from J; bases not matched to a gene: 9. CDR3 sequence reads: CASSNQLAAISGANVLTF. As DNA, the CDR3 is TGTGCCAGCAGCAACCAACTAGCGGCGATCTCTGGGGCCAACGTCCTGACTTTC. The complete variable domain, with remaining parts taken from reference TRBV7-2 and TRBJ2-6, reads GAGVSQSPSNKVTEKGKDVELRCDPISGHTALYWYRQSLGQGLEFLIYFQGNSAPDKSGLPSDRFSAERTGGSVSTLTIQRTQQEDSAVYLCASSNQLAAISGANVLTFGAGSRLTVL.

This clone was counted only a few times. Other DNA sequences of this sample code for an identical CDR3. The chain couples TRBV7-2 to TRBJ2-3; D possibly corresponds to TRBD2 (5 bases). Trimming took off 4 bases at V and 6 bases at J, with 11 bases between the two ends. The CDR3 loop spans 13 amino acids. CDR1 is SGHTA, CDR2 FQGNSA, per germline. CDR3 in DNA: TGTGCCAGCAGCTATCGTCTAGCTGATACGCAGTATTTT. Its protein product is CASSYRLADTQYF.

This clone came up a few times. V and J are TRBV27 and TRBJ2-7; 8 bases match TRBD2. V shed 5 bases, J shed 13 bases, and the junction held 13 bases outside the gene matches. This CDR3 has 13 amino acids. Germline V gene sequence: CDR1 MNHEY, CDR2 SMNVEV (reference sequence). CDR3 residues: CASSLREAGALYF. The CDR3 nucleotides read TGTGCCAGCAGTCTCCGCGAAGCGGGAGCTCTCTACTTC.

This clone was seen only a few times. The chain employs TRBV11-1 and TRBJ2-6, with no clear D. CDR3 length: 15 amino acids. Germline CDR1 and CDR2: SGHAT and FQDESV (reference sequence). V was shortened by 1 base and J by 2 bases, with 6 bases between the two germline ends. The chain's CDR3 is CASSLDLPGANVLTF. CDR3 nucleotide sequence: TGTGCCAGCAGCTTAGATCTTCCTGGGGCCAACGTCCTGACTTTC.

This clone was seen only a few times. This chain connects TRBV28 to TRBJ2-7; 8 bases are shared with TRBD1. CDR1 MDHEN and CDR2 SYDVKM come from the germline V gene. Trimming at V came to 8 bases and at J to 2 bases, leaving 8 bases not matched to a gene. This CDR3 has 14 amino acids. In nucleotides, the CDR3 is TGTGCCAGCCACCTGACGGGACAGGCCTACGAGCAGTACTTC. The encoded protein is CASHLTGQAYEQYF.

The V and J genes are TRBV6-6 and TRBJ1-1; 7 bases match TRBD1. V lost 4 bases and J lost 1; bases outside the gene matches: 3. Germline CDR1 reads MNHNY; CDR2 reads SVGAGI (reference sequence). The CDR3 length is 14 residues. CDR3 nucleotides: TGTGCCAGCAGTTCGGACAGGACGAACACTGAAGCTTTCTTT. As protein: CASSSDRTNTEAFF.

The CDR3 region is CASSQREPPNEQFF. The CDR3 nucleotides read TGTGCCAGCAGTCAACGGGAGCCCCCCAATGAGCAGTTCTTC. The chain employs TRBV6-1 and TRBJ2-1; tentative D call: TRBD2 (6 bases). The ends were cut back, 5 bases at V and 6 bases at J, with 14 bases in the middle. Germline CDR1 reads MNHNS; CDR2 reads SASEGT. The CDR3 loop spans 14 amino acids.

This chain uses TRBV7-2 with TRBJ1-1; D is unclear. Germline assignment: CDR1 SGHTA and CDR2 FQGNSA. With 6 bases removed from V and 0 bases from J, the gap between germline ends came to 5 bases. The CDR3 runs to 12 residues. The CDR3 DNA follows: TGTGCCAGCAGGTACATGAACACTGAAGCTTTCTTT. It codes for CASRYMNTEAFF. Filled out from reference TRBV7-2 and TRBJ1-1, the complete variable domain reads GAGVSQSPSNKVTEKGKDVELRCDPISGHTALYWYRQSLGQGLEFLIYFQGNSAPDKSGLPSDRFSAERTGGSVSTLTIQRTQQEDSAVYLCASRYMNTEAFFGQGTRLTVV.

This clone has a handful of counts. J is TRBJ2-7 and V is TRBV7-2; TRBD2 matches 10 bases. The germline V gene encodes CDR1 SGHTA and CDR2 FQGNSA. This CDR3 region has 15 residues. J was trimmed by 4 bases and V by 5 bases; bases with no gene match: 8. The CDR3 sequence: CASSRTSGIIYEQYF. The CDR3 DNA sequence: TGTGCCAGCAGCCGGACTAGCGGAATCATTTACGAGCAGTACTTC.

This clone was observed a few times. The chain is built from TRBV25-1 and TRBJ2-7; possible D gene TRBD1, 6 bases. CDR3 length: 13 residues. Germline CDR1 is MGHDK and CDR2 is SYGVNS. V was shortened by 5 bases and J by 2 bases, with 10 bases between the two germline ends. Here the CDR3 reads CASSPRTAYEQYF. In nucleotides, the CDR3 is TGTGCCAGCAGTCCCAGGACAGCCTACGAGCAGTACTTC.

This clone turned up a few times. The chain combines TRBV18 with TRBJ1-1, with D uncertain. Germline lookup yields CDR1 KGHSH and CDR2 LQKENI. This CDR3 comprises 15 residues. Trimming cost V 6 bases and J 0 bases, with 14 bases left between them. The CDR3, as DNA: TGTGCCAGCTCCCCCATGGTCGGGGTGAACACTGAAGCTTTCTTT. Its translation is CASSPMVGVNTEAFF. The entire variable domain, with the rest obtained from reference TRBV18 and TRBJ1-1, is as follows: NAGVMQNPRHLVRRRGQEARLRCSPMKGHSHVYWYRQLPEEGLKFMVYLQKENIIDESGMPKERFSAEFPKEGPSILRIQQVVRGDSAAYFCASSPMVGVNTEAFFGQGTRLTVV.

Ten or more counts support this clone. Different DNA sequences within this sample yield the same CDR3. The J gene is TRBJ2-1, the V gene TRBV7-9; D call uncertain. Germline V gene data show CDR1 as SEHNR and CDR2 as FQNEAQ (reference sequence). Trimming took off 3 bases at V and 8 bases at J, with 8 bases between the two ends. CDR3 length: 12 residues. CDR3 in DNA: TGTGCCAGCAGCTTGCTAGGCGATGAGCAGTTCTTC. Translated, it gives CASSLLGDEQFF. Drawing the rest from reference TRBV7-9 and TRBJ2-1, the complete variable domain is DTGVSQNPRHKITKRGQNVTFRCDPISEHNRLYWYRQTLGQGPEFLTYFQNEAQLEKSRLLSDRFSAERPKGSFSTLEIQRTEQGDSAMYLCASSLLGDEQFFGPGTRLTVL.

This chain links TRBV5-6 with TRBJ2-5; no firm D call. The CDR3 has 15 residues. CDR1 and CDR2 from the germline V gene are SGHDT and YYEEEE. Trimming removed 0 bases at V and 1 base at J, with 10 bases between. The CDR3 DNA is TGTGCCAGCAGCTTGGAGGGCCTAATCCAAGAGACCCAGTACTTC. Protein product: CASSLEGLIQETQYF.

This clone was counted between two and nine times. A junction boundary mismatches the germline segment, possibly from a read error. V and J are TRBV7-7 and TRBJ2-2; D is perhaps TRBD2 (5 bases). This CDR3 region has 16 residues. Looked up from germline, CDR1 is SSHAT and CDR2 is FNYEAQ (reference sequence). CDR3 residues: CASSLIVGAATGELFF. The DNA of the CDR3 is TGTGCTAGCAGCTTAATCGTCGGAGCGGCTACCGGGGAGCTGTTTTTT.

This clone was observed a handful of times. The chain couples TRBV21-1 to TRBJ2-3. TRBV21-1 is a pseudogene locus. The length of the CDR3 is 16 residues. The CDR3 loop is CASSPLSRSKTDTQYF. The CDR3 DNA sequence: TGTGCCAGCAGCCCATTGAGTAGGTCCAAGACAGATACGCAGTATTTT.

The sample holds a few counts of this clone. CDR3 in amino acids: CASSEGAYGYTF. The CDR3, as DNA: TGTGCCAGCAGTGAGGGGGCCTATGGCTACACCTTC. This chain connects TRBV2 to TRBJ1-2; possibly TRBD1 for D (6 bases). Germline-derived CDR1 and CDR2 are SNHLY and FYNNEI. Trimming removed 3 bases from V and 4 bases from J, with 6 bases in between. The CDR3 spans 12 residues. The whole variable domain, remainder taken from reference TRBV2 and TRBJ1-2, is EPEVTQTPSHQVTQMGQEVILRCVPISNHLYFYWYRQILGQKVEFLVSFYNNEISEKSEIFDDQFSVERPDGSNFTLKIRSTKLEDSAMYFCASSEGAYGYTFGSGTRLTVV.

In its sample, this clone was seen a few times. V and J are TRBV4-3 and TRBJ2-1; possibly TRBD1 or TRBD2 for D (6 bases each). CDR1 and CDR2 (germline): LGHNA, YSLEER. The V and J ends lost 1 base and 10 bases respectively, with 14 bases between them. This CDR3 has 14 residues. CDR3 coding DNA: TGCGCCAGCAGCCAAGTCATCCGCGGGACAGAGCAGTTCTTC. Protein: CASSQVIRGTEQFF.

This clone has a count of ten or more. The gene calls are TRBV11-2 and TRBJ2-1; 11 bases are a match to TRBD2. V was clipped by 4 bases and J by 2 bases; unmatched bases: 4. Germline V CDR1 and CDR2: SGHAT, FQNNGV. The CDR3 is 16 residues long. CDR3: CASSSYSGRAYNEQFF. DNA of the CDR3: TGTGCCAGCAGCTCTTATAGCGGGAGGGCCTACAATGAGCAGTTCTTC.

The rearrangement links TRBV7-9 to TRBJ1-2; tentative D call: TRBD1 (5 bases). Germline lookup yields CDR1 SEHNR and CDR2 FQNEAQ (reference sequence). V was cut by 0 bases and J by 7 bases, with 9 bases left in between. This CDR3 is built from 13 residues. The CDR3: CASSLAQGRGYTF. For the CDR3, the DNA is TGTGCCAGCAGCTTAGCTCAGGGACGTGGCTACACCTTC.

This clone has only a few counts. Additional DNA sequences in this sample encode the identical CDR3. The chain couples TRBV28 to TRBJ2-7, with TRBD2 matching 10 bases. V was pared by 6 bases and J by 4 bases, with 0 bases of the junction left unmatched. CDR1 and CDR2 from the germline V gene are MDHEN and SYDVKM. This CDR3 is built from 12 residues. The DNA of the CDR3 is TGTGCCAGCAGGACTAGCGGGTACGAGCAGTACTTC. This gives the protein CASRTSGYEQYF.